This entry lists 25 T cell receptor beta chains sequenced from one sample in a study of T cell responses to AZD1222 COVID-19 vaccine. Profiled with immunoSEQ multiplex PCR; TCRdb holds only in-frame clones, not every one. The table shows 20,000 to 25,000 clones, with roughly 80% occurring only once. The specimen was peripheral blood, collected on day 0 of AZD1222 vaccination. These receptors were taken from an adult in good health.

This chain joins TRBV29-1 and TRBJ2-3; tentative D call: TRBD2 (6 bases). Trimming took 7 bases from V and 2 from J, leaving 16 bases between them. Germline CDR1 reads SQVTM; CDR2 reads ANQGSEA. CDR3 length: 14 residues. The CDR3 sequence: CSARDFSLTDTQYF. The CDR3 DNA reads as TGCAGCGCCCGGGACTTTTCTCTCACAGATACGCAGTATTTT.

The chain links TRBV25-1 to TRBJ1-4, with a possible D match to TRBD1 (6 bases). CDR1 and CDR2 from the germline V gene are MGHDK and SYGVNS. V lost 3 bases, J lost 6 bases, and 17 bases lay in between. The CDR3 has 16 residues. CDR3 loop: CASSEWDMADHEKLFF. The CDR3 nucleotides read TGTGCCAGCAGTGAGTGGGACATGGCGGATCATGAAAAACTGTTTTTT.

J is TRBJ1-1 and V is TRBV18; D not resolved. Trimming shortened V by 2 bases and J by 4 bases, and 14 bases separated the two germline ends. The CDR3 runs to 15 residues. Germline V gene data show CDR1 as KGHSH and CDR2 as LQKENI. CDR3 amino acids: CASSPSEPRGTEAFF. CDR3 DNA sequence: TGTGCCAGCTCACCATCGGAGCCCCGAGGCACTGAAGCTTTCTTT.

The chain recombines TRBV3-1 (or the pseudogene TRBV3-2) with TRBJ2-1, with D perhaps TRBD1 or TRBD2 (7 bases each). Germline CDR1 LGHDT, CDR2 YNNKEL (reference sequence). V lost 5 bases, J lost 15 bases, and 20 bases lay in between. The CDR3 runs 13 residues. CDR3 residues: CASSSNQGGNRFF. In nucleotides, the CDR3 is TGTGCCAGCAGCTCAAATCAGGGGGGGAATCGGTTCTTC.

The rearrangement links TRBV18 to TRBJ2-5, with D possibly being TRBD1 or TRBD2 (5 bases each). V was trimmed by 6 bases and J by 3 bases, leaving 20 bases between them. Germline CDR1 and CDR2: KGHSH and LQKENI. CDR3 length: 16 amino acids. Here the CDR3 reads CASSLKRGPKEETQYF. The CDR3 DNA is TGTGCCAGCTCTCTTAAACGGGGCCCAAAGGAAGAGACCCAGTACTTC.

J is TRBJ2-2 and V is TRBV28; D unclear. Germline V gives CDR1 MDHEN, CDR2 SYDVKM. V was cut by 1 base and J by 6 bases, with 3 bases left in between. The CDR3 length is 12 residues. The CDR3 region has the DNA TGTGCCAGCAGTTTATTGGCCGGGGAGCTGTTTTTT. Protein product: CASSLLAGELFF.

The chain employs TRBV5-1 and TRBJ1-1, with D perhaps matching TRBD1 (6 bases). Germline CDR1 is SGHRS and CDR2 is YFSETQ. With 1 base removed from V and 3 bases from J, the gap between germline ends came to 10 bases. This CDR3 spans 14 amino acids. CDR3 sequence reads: CASSLTTGYTEAFF. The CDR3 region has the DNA TGCGCCAGCAGCTTGACAACAGGGTACACTGAAGCTTTCTTT.

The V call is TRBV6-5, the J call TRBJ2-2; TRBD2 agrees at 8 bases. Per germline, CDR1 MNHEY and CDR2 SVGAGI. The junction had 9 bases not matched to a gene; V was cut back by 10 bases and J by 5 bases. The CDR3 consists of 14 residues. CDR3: CATQRAGETGELFF. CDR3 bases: TGTGCCACCCAGCGAGCGGGAGAAACCGGGGAGCTGTTTTTT.

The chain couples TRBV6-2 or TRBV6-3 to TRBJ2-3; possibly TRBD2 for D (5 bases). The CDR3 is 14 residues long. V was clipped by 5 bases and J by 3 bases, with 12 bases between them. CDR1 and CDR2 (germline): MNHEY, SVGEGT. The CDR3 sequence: CASSAGQKTDTQYF. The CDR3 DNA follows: TGTGCCAGCAGTGCGGGTCAGAAAACAGATACGCAGTATTTT.

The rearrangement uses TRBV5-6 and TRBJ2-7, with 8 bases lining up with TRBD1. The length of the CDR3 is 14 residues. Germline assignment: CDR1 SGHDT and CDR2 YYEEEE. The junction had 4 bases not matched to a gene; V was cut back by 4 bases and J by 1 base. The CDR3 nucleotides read TGTGCCAGCAGCCCACAGGGGGATTCCTACGAGCAGTACTTC. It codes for CASSPQGDSYEQYF.

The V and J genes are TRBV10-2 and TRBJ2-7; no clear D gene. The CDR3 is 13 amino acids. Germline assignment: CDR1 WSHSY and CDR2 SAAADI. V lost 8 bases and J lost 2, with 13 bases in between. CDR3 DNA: TGCGCCAGCTCTCTAAGAGCGACCTACGAGCAGTACTTC. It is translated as CASSLRATYEQYF.

The CDR3 loop reads CAWSPGQGENEQYF. The CDR3 DNA reads TGTGCCTGGAGTCCGGGTCAGGGCGAGAACGAGCAGTACTTC. This chain connects TRBV30 to TRBJ2-7, with a weak D call TRBD1 (5 bases). From germline, CDR1 is GTSNPN and CDR2 SVGIG (reference sequence). Trimming took 2 bases from V and 5 from J, leaving 16 bases between them. The CDR3 is 14 amino acids.

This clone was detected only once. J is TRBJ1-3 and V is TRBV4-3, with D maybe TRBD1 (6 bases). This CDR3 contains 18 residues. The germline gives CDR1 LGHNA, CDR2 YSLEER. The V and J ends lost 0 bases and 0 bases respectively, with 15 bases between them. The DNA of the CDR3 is TGCGCCAGCAGCCAAGATCTTGCCGGGGGCCTCTCTGGAAACACCATATATTTT. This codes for CASSQDLAGGLSGNTIYF.

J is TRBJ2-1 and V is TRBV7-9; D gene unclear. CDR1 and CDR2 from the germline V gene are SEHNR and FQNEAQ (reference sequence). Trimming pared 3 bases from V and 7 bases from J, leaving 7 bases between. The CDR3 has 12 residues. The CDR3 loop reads CASSFISNEQFF. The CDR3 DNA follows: TGTGCCAGCAGCTTTATTTCGAATGAGCAGTTCTTC.

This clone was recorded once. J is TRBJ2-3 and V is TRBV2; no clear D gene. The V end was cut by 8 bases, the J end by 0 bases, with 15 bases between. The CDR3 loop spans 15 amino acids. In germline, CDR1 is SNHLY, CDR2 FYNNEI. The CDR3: CASAPLGVSTDTQYF. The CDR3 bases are TGTGCCAGCGCACCGCTGGGTGTTAGCACAGATACGCAGTATTTT.

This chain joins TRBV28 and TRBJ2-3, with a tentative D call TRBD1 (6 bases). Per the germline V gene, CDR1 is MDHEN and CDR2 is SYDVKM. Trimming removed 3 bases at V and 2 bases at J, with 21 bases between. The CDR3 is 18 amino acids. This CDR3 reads CASSLALTGNRITDTQYF. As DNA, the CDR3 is TGTGCCAGCAGTTTGGCATTAACAGGGAATAGAATCACAGATACGCAGTATTTT.

This chain's CDR3 is CAISERVANTGELFF. CDR3 bases: TGTGCCATCAGTGAAAGGGTTGCGAACACCGGGGAGCTGTTTTTT. J is TRBJ2-2 and V is TRBV10-3; D not resolved. The germline V and J ends were trimmed by 3 bases and 0 bases, with 8 bases remaining between them. The CDR3 loop spans 15 amino acids. Germline-derived CDR1 and CDR2 are ENHRY and SYGVKD.

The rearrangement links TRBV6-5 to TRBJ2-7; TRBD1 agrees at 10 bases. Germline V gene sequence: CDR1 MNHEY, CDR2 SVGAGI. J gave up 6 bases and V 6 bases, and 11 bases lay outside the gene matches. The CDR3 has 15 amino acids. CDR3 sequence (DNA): TGTGCCAGCAGCCTCCGACAGGGGGCCGGGGGCGAGCAGTACTTC. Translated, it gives CASSLRQGAGGEQYF.

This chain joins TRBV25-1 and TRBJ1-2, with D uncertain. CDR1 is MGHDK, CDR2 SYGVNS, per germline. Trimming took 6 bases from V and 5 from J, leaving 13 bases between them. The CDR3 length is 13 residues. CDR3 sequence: CASSFDGRYGYTF. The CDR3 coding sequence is TGTGCCAGCAGCTTTGACGGTCGATATGGCTACACCTTC.

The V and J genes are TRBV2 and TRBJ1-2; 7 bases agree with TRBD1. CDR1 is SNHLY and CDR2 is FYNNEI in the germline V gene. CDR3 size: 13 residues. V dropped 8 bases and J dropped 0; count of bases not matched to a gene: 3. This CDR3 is CASRTGPNYGYTF. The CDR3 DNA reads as TGTGCCAGCCGGACAGGCCCTAACTATGGCTACACCTTC.

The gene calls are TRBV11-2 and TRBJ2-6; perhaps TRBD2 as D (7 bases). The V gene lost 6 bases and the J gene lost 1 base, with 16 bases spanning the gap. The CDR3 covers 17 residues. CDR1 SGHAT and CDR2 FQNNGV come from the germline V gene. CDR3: CASSITGGQSGANVLTF. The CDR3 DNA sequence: TGTGCCAGCAGTATAACGGGGGGCCAATCTGGGGCCAACGTCCTGACTTTC.

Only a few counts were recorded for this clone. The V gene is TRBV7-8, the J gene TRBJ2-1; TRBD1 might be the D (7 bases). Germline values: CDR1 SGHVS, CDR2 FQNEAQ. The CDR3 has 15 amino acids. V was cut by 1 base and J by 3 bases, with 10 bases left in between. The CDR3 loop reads CASSLGQGGYNEQFF. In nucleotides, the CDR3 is TGTGCCAGCAGCTTAGGTCAGGGGGGCTACAATGAGCAGTTCTTC. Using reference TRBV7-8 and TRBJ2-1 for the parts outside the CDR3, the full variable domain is GAGVSQSPRYKVAKRGQDVALRCDPISGHVSLFWYQQALGQGPEFLTYFQNEAQLDKSGLPSDRFFAERPEGSVSTLKIQRTQQEDSAVYLCASSLGQGGYNEQFFGPGTRLTVL.

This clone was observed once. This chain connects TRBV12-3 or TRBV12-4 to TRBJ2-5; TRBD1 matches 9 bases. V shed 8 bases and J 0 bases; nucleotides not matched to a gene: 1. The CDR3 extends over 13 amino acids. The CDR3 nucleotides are TGTGCCAGCGGGGACAGGGACCAAGAGACCCAGTACTTC. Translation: CASGDRDQETQYF.

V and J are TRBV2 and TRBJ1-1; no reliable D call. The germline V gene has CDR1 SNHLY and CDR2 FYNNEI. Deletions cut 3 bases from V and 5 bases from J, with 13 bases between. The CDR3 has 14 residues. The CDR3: CASSDIHPGTEAFF. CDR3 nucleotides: TGTGCCAGCAGTGATATCCACCCCGGTACTGAAGCTTTCTTT.

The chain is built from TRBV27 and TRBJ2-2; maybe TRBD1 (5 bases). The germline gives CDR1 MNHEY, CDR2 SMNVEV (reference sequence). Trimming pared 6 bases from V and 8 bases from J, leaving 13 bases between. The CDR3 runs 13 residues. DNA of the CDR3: TGTGCCAGCAGCACTTCAGGGCTAGGGGAGCTGTTTTTT. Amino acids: CASSTSGLGELFF.